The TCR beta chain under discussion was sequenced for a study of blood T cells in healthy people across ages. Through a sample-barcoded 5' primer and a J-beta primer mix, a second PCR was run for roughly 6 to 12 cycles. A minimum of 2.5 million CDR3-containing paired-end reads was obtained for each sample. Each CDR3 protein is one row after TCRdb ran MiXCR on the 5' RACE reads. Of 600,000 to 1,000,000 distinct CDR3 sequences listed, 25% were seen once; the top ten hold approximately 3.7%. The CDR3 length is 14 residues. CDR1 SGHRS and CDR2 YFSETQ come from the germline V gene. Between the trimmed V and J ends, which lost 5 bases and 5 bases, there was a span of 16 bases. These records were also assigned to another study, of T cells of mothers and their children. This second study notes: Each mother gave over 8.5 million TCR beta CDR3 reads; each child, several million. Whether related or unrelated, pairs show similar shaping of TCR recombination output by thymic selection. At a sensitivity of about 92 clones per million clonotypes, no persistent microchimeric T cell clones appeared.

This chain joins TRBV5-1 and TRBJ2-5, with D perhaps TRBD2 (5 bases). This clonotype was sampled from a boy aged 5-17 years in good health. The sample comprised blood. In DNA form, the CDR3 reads TGCGCCAGCAGTAAGTTCGTAACGGGGGAGACCCAGTACTTC. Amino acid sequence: CASSKFVTGETQYF.